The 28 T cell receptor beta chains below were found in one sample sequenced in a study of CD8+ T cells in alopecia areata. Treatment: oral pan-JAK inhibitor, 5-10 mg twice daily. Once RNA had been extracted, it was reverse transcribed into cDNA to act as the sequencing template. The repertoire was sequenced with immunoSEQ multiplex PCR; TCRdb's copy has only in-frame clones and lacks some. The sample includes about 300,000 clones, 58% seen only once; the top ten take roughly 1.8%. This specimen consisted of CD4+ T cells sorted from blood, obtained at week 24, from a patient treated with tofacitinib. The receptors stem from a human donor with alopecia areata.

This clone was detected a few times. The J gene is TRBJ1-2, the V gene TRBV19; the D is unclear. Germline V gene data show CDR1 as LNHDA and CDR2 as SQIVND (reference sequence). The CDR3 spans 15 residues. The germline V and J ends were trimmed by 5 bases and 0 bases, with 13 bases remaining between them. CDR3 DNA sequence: TGTGCCAGTAGTGGAAGGCTGAAGTCTAACTATGGCTACACCTTC. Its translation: CASSGRLKSNYGYTF.

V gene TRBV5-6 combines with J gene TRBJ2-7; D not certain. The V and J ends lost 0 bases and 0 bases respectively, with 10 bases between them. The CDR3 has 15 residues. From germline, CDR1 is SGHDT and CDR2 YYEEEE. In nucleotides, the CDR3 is TGTGCCAGCAGCTTGGGCGCAGCCAACTCCTACGAGCAGTACTTC. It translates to CASSLGAANSYEQYF. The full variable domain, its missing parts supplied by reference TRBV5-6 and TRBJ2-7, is DAGVTQSPTHLIKTRGQQVTLRCSPKSGHDTVSWYQQALGQGPQFIFQYYEEEERQRGNFPDRFSGHQFPNYSSELNVNALLLGDSALYLCASSLGAANSYEQYFGPGTRLTVT.

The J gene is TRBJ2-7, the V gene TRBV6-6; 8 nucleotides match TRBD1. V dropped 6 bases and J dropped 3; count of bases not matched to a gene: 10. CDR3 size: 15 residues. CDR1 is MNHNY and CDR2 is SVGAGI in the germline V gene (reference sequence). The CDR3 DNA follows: TGTGCCAGCAGCAAACCGGGACAGGCCTACTACGAGCAGTACTTC. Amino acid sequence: CASSKPGQAYYEQYF.

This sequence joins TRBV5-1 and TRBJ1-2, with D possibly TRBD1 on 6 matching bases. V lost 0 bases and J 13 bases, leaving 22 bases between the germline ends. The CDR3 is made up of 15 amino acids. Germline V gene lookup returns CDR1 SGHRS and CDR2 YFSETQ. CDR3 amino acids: CASSLAADSAAQSTF. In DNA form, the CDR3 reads TGCGCCAGCAGCTTGGCTGCGGACAGCGCCGCCCAGTCCACCTTC. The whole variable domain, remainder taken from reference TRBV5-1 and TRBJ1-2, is KAGVTQTPRYLIKTRGQQVTLSCSPISGHRSVSWYQQTPGQGLQFLFEYFSETQRNKGNFPGRFSGRQFSNSRSEMNVSTLELGDSALYLCASSLAADSAAQSTFGSGTRLTVV.

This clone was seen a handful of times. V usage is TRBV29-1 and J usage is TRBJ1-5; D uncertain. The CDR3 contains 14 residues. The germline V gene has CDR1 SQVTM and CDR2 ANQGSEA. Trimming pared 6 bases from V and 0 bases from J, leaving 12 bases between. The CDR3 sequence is CSVGFLDSNQPQHF. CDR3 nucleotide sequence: TGCAGCGTGGGTTTCCTTGATAGCAATCAGCCCCAGCATTTT.

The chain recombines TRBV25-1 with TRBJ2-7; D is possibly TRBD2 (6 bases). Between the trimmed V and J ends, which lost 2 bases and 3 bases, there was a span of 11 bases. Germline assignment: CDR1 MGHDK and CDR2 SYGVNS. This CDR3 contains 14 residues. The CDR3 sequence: CASSETGLYYEQYF. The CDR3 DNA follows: TGTGCCAGCAGTGAAACGGGACTCTACTACGAGCAGTACTTC.

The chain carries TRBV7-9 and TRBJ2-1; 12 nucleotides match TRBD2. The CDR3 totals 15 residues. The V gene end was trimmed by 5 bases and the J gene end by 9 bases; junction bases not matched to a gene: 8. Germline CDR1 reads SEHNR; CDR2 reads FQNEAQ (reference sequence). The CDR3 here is CASSHSSGGAAEQFF. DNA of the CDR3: TGTGCCAGCAGCCACTCTAGCGGGGGGGCTGCTGAGCAGTTCTTC.

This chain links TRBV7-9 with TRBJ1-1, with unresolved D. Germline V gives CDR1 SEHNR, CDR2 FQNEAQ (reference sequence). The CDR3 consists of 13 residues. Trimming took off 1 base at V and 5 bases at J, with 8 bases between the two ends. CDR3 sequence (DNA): TGTGCCAGCAGCTTAGGAGGGCGAACTGAAGCTTTCTTT. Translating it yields CASSLGGRTEAFF.

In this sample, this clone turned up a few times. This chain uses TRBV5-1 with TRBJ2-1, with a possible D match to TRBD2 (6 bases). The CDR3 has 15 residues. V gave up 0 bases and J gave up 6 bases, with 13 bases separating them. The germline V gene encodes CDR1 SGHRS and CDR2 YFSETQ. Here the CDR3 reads CASSLVAQRVNEQFF. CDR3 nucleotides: TGCGCCAGCAGCTTGGTAGCCCAGCGGGTCAATGAGCAGTTCTTC.

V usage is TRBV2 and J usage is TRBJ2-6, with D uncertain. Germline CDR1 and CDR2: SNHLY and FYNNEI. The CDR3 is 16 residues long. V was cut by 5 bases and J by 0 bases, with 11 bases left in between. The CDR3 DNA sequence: TGTGCCAGCAGTCAAAGACCCTCCTCTGGGGCCAACGTCCTGACTTTC. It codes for CASSQRPSSGANVLTF. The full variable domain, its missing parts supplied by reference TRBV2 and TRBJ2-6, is EPEVTQTPSHQVTQMGQEVILRCVPISNHLYFYWYRQILGQKVEFLVSFYNNEISEKSEIFDDQFSVERPDGSNFTLKIRSTKLEDSAMYFCASSQRPSSGANVLTFGAGSRLTVL.

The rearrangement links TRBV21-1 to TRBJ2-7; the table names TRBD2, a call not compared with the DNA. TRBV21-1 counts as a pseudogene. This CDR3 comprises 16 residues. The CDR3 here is CASSKGVGDRAYEQYF. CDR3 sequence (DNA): TGTGCCAGCAGCAAAGGAGTAGGAGACCGCGCCTACGAGCAGTACTTC.

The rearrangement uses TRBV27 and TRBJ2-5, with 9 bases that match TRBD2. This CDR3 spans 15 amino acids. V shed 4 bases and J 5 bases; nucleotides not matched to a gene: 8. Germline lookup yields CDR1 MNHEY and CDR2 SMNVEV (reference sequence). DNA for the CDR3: TGTGCCAGCAGTTCGGGGACTAGCCTGGGGGAGACCCAGTACTTC. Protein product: CASSSGTSLGETQYF.

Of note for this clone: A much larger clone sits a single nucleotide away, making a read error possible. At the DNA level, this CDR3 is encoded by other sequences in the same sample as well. CDR3 in DNA: TGTGCCAGCAGCCTCCAAGAGACCCAGTACTTC. The encoded protein is CASSLQETQYF. The rearrangement links TRBV5-6 to TRBJ2-5; no reliable D call. Germline lookup yields CDR1 SGHDT and CDR2 YYEEEE. The V and J ends lost 4 bases and 1 base respectively, with 2 bases between them. The CDR3 is made up of 11 amino acids.

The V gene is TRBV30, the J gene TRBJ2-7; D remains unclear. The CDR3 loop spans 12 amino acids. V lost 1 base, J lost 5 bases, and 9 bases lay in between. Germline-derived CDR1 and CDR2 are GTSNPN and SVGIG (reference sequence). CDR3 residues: CAWSARPHEQYF. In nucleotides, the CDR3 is TGTGCCTGGAGTGCGCGCCCCCACGAGCAGTACTTC.

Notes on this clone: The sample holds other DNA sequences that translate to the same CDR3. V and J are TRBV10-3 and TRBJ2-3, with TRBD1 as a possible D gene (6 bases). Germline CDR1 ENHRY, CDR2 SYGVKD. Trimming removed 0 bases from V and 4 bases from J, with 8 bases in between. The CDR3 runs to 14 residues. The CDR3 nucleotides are TGTGCCATCAGTGAGTCGACAGGAGCAGATACGCAGTATTTT. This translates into CAISESTGADTQYF.

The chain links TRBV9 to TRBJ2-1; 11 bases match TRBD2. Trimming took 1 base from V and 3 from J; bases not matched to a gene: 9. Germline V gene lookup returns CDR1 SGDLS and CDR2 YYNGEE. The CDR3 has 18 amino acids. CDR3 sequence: CASSVTPSGGTYYNEQFF. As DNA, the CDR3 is TGTGCCAGCAGCGTAACCCCTAGCGGGGGGACGTACTACAATGAGCAGTTCTTC. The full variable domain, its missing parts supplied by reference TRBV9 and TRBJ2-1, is DSGVTQTPKHLITATGQRVTLRCSPRSGDLSVYWYQQSLDQGLQFLIQYYNGEERAKGNILERFSAQQFPDLHSELNLSSLELGDSALYFCASSVTPSGGTYYNEQFFGPGTRLTVL.

In DNA, the CDR3 is TGCAGCGTTGTTGGGGCGAGGACCTACGAGCAGTACTTC. Translating gives CSVVGARTYEQYF. The chain recombines TRBV29-1 with TRBJ2-7, with a tentative D call TRBD1 (5 bases). The germline V gene encodes CDR1 SQVTM and CDR2 ANQGSEA. The CDR3 consists of 13 residues. The germline V and J ends were trimmed by 4 bases and 2 bases, with 12 bases remaining between them.

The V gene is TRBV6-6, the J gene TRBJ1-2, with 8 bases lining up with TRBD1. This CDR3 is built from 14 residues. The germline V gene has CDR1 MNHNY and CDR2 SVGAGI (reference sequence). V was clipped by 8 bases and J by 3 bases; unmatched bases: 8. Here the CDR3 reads CASRLEDRDYGYTF. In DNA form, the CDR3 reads TGTGCCAGCCGCTTGGAGGACAGGGACTATGGCTACACCTTC.

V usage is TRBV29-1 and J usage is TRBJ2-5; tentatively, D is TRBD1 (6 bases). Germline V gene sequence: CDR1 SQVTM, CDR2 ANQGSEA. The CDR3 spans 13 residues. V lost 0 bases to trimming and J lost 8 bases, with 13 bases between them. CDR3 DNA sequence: TGCAGCGTTGAAGAATGGGGGCTTGTCACCCAGTACTTC. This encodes CSVEEWGLVTQYF.

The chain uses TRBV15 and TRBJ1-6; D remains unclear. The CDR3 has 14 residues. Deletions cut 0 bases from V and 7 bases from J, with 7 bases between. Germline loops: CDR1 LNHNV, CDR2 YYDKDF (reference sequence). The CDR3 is CATSRETPNSPLHF. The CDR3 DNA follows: TGTGCCACCAGCAGAGAAACACCAAATTCACCCCTCCACTTT.

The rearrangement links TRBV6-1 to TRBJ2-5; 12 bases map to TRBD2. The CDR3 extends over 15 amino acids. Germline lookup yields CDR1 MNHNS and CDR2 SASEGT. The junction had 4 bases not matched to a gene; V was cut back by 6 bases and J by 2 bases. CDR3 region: CASRELAGGQETQYF. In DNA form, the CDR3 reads TGTGCCAGCAGGGAACTAGCGGGGGGACAAGAGACCCAGTACTTC.

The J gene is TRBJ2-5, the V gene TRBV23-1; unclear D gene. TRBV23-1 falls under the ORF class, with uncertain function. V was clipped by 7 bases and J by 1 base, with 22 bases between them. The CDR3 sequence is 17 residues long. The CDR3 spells CASTHCPPGSPQETQYF. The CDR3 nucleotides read TGCGCCAGCACTCATTGCCCGCCAGGCAGCCCCCAAGAGACCCAGTACTTC.

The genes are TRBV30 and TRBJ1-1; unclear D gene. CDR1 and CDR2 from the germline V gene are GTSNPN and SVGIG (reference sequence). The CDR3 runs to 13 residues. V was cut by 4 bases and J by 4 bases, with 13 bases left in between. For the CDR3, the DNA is TGTGCCTGGAATGAGGGTTTGCTCACTGAAGCTTTCTTT. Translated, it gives CAWNEGLLTEAFF.

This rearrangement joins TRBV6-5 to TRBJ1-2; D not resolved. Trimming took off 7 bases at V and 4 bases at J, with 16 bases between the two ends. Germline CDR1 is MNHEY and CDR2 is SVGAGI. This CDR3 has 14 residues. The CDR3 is CASTSRVWSYGYTF. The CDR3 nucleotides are TGTGCCAGCACCTCCCGGGTATGGAGCTATGGCTACACCTTC.

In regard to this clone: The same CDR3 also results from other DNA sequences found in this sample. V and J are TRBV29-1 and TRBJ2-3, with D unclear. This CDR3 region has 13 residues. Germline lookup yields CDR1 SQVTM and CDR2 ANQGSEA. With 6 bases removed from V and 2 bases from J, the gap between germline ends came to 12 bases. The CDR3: CSVGRQLTDTQYF. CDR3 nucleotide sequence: TGCAGCGTCGGCCGGCAGCTCACAGATACGCAGTATTTT.

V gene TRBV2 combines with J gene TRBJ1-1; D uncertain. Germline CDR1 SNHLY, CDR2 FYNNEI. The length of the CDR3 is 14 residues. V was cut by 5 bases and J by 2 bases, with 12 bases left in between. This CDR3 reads CASSPPLINTEAFF. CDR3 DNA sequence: TGTGCCAGCAGTCCTCCCCTCATAAACACTGAAGCTTTCTTT.

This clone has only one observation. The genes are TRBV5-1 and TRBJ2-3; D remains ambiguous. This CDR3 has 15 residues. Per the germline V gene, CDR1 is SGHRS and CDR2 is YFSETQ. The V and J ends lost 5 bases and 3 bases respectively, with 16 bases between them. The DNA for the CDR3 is TGCGCCAGCAGTCCGACTGTCTCAGGAACAGATACGCAGTATTTT. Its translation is CASSPTVSGTDTQYF.

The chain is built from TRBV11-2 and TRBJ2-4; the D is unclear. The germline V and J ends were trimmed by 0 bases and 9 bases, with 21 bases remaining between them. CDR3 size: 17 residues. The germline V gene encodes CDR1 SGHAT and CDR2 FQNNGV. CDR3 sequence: CASSLDLNPGNLRIQYF. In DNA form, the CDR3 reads TGTGCCAGCAGCTTAGATCTAAATCCCGGAAACCTTCGCATTCAGTACTTC.